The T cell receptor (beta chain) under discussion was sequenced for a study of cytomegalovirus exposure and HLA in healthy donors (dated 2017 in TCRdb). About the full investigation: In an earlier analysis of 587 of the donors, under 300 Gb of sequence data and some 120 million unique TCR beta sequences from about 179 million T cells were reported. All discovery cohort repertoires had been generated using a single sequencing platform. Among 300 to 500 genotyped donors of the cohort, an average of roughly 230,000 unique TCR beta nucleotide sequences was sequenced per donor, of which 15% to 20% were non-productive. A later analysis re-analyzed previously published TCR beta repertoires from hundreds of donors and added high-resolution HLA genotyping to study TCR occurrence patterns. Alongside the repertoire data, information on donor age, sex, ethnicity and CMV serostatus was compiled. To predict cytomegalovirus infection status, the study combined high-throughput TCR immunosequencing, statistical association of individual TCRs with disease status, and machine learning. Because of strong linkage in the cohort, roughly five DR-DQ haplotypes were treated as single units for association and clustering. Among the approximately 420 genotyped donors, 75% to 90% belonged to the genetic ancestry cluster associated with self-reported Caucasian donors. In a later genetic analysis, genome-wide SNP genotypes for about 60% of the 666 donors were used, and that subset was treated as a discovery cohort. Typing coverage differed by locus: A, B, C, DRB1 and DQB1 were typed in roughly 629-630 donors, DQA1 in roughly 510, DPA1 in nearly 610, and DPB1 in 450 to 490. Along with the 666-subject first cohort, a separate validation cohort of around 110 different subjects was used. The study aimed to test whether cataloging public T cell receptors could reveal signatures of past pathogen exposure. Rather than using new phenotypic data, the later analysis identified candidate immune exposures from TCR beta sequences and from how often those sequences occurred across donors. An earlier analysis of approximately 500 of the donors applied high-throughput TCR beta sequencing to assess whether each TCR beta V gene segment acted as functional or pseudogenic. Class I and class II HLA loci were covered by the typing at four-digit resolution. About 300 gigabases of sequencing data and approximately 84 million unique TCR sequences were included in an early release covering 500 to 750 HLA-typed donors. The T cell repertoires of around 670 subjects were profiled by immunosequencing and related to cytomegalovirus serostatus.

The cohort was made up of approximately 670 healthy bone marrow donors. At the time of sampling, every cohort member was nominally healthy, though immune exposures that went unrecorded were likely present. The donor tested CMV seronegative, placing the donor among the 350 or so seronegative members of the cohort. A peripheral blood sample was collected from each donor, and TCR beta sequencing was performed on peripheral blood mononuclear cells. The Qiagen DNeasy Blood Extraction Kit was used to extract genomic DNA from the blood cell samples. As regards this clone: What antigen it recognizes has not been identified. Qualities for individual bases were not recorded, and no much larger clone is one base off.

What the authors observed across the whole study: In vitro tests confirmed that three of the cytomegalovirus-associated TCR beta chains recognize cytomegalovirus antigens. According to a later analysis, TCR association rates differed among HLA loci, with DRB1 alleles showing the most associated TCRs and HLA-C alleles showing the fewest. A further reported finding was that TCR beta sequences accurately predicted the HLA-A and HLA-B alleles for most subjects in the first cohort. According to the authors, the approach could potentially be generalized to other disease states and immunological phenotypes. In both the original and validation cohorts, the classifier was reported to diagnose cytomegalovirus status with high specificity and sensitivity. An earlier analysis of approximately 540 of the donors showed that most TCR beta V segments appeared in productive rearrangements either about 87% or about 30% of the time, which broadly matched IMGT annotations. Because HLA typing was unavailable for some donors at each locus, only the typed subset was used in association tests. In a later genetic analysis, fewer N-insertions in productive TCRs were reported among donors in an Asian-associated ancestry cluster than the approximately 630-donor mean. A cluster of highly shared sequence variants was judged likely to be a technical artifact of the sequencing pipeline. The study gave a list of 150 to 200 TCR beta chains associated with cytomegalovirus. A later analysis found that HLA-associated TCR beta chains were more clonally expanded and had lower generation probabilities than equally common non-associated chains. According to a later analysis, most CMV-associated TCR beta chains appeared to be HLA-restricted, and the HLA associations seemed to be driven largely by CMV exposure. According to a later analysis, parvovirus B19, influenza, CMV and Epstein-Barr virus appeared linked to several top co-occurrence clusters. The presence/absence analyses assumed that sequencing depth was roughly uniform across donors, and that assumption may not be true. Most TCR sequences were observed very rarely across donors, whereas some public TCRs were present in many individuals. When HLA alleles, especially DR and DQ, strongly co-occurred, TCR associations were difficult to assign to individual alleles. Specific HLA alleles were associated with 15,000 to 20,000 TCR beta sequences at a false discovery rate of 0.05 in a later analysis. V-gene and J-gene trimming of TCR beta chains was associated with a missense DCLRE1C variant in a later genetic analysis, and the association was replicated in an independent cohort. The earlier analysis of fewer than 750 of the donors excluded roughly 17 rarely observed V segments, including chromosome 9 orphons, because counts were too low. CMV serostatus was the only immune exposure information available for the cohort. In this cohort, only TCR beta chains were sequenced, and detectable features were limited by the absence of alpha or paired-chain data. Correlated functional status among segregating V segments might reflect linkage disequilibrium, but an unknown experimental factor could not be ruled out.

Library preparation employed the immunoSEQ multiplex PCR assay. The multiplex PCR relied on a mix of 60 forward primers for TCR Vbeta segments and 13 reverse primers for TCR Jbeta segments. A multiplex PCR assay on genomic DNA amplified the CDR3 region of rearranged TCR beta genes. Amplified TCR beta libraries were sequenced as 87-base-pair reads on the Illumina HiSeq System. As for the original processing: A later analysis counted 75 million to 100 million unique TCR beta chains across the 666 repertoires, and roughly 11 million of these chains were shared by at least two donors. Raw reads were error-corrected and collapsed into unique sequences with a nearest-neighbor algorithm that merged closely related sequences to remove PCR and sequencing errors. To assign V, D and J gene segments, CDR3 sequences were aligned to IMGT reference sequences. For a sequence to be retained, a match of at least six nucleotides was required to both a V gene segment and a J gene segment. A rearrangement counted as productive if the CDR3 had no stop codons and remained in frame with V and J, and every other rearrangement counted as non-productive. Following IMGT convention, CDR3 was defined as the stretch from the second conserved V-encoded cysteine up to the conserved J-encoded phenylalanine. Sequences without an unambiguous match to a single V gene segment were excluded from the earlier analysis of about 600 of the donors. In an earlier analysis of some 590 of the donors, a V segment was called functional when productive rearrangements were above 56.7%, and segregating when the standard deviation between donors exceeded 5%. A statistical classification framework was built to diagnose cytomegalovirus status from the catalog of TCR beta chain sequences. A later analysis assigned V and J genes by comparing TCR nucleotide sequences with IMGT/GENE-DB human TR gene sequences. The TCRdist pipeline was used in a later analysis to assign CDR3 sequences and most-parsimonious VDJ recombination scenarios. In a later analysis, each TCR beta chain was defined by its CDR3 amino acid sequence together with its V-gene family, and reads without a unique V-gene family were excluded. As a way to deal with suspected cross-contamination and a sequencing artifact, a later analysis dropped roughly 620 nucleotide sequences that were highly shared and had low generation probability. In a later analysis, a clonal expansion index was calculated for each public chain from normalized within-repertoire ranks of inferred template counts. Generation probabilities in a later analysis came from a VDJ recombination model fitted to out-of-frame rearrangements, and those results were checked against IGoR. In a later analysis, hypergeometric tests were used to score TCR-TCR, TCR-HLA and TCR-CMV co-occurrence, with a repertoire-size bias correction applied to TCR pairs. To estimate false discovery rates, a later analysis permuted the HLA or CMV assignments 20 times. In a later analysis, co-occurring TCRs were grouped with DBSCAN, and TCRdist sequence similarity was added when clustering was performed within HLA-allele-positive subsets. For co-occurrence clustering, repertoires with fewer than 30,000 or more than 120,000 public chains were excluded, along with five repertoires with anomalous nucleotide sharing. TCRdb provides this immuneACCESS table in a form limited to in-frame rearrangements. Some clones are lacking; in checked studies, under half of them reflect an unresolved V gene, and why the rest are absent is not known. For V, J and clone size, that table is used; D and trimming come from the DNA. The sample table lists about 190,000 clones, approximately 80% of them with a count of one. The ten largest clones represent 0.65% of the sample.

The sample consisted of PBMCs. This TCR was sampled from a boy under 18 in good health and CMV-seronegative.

This receptor carries the CDR3 CASSELGLGNTEAFF. Here is the DNA: TGCGCCAGCAGTGAGCTGGGGCTTGGCAACACTGAAGCTTTCTTT. This sequence uses TRBV10-2 and TRBJ1-1; perhaps TRBD1 is the D gene, with 5 bases matching. The junction shows trimming of 2 bases on V and 2 bases on J, plus 12 bases between the germline ends. The CDR3 contains 15 residues, cysteine and phenylalanine counted. Just the 45-base CDR3 DNA is kept, in frame starting at base 1. The germline V gene supplies CDR1 WSHSY and CDR2 SAAADI.